The 29 T cell receptor beta chains reported below all come from one sample, sequenced in a study of identical twins. In TCRdb, the 5' RACE reads were re-called with MiXCR into one record per CDR3 protein. The sample includes about 490,000 distinct CDR3 sequences, 13% to 15% of them seen just once. The data also belong to a second study, concerning yellow fever vaccine responses in identical twins.

Specimen: CD4+ T cells sorted from blood. All receptors derive from a young woman in good health.

This chain uses TRBV13 with TRBJ2-7; 10 nucleotides match TRBD2. The CDR3 sequence is 16 residues long. J gave up 6 bases and V 3 bases, and 11 bases lay outside the gene matches. In germline, CDR1 is PRHDT, CDR2 FYEKMQ (reference sequence). CDR3 amino acids: CASSFSLAGVHPEQYF. The DNA for the CDR3 is TGTGCCAGCAGCTTCTCCCTAGCGGGAGTCCATCCCGAGCAGTACTTC.

This clonotype was observed a handful of times. The rearrangement links TRBV27 to TRBJ2-2, with 11 bases identical to TRBD2. This CDR3 is built from 18 residues. Per germline, CDR1 MNHEY and CDR2 SMNVEV (reference sequence). V lost 3 bases and J lost 4; bases outside the gene matches: 10. This chain's CDR3 is CASSFYSGGASSTGELFF. In DNA form, the CDR3 reads TGTGCCAGCAGTTTTTATAGCGGGGGGGCCTCGAGCACCGGGGAGCTGTTTTTT.

This clonotype was observed a few times. The rearrangement links TRBV4-1 to TRBJ1-6; D not certain. The CDR3 extends over 15 amino acids. V lost 4 bases and J 0 bases, leaving 7 bases between the germline ends. CDR1 and CDR2 (germline): MGHRA, YSYEKL. CDR3 coding DNA: TGCGCCAGCAGCCCCCCCTCCTCCTATAATTCACCCCTCCACTTT. It encodes CASSPPSSYNSPLHF.

This clonotype has a handful of counts. V and J are TRBV6-9 and TRBJ2-7; D remains unclear. There are 13 residues in the CDR3. The germline V and J ends were trimmed by 11 bases and 6 bases, with 20 bases remaining between them. CDR1 and CDR2 (germline): MNHGY, SVAAGI. The DNA of the CDR3 is TGTGCCGGAAGTTCGGGCCTACCGGGCGAGCAGTACGTC. Amino acid sequence: CAGSSGLPGEQYV.

J is TRBJ2-5 and V is TRBV3-1, with D possibly matching TRBD1 (6 bases). CDR1 is LGHDT, CDR2 YNNKEL, per germline (reference sequence). The CDR3 runs 15 residues. Trimming pared 4 bases from V and 1 base from J, leaving 13 bases between. The CDR3 coding sequence is TGTGCCAGCAGCCCCAAGACAGGCCTCCAAGAGACCCAGTACTTC. Translating gives CASSPKTGLQETQYF.

This clonotype has just one count. The chain is built from TRBV7-3 and TRBJ1-1; maybe TRBD1 (5 bases). Germline-derived CDR1 and CDR2 are SGHTA and FQGTGA. The CDR3 is made up of 14 amino acids. V was trimmed by 6 bases and J by 4 bases, leaving 15 bases between them. As DNA, the CDR3 is TGTGCCAGCAGTCCAGGGATCGGGGGCACTGAAGCTTTCTTT. Translating it yields CASSPGIGGTEAFF.

Of note for this clonotype: The germline gene is not matched at one end of the junction; a read error may be the cause. The chain couples TRBV20-1 to TRBJ2-2, with 13 bases lining up with TRBD2. This CDR3 contains 16 residues. CDR1 DFQATT and CDR2 SNEGSKA come from the germline V gene (reference sequence). CDR3 DNA: TGCTGTGCTAGGGGACTAGCGGGAAGTTATACCGGGGAGCTGTTTTTT. Encoded protein: CCARGLAGSYTGELFF.

V gene TRBV6-5 combines with J gene TRBJ1-2, with TRBD1 matching 7 bases. J was trimmed by 4 bases and V by 6 bases; bases with no gene match: 2. Germline values: CDR1 MNHEY, CDR2 SVGAGI. CDR3 length: 12 amino acids. Written as DNA, the CDR3 is TGTGCCAGCAGAAGGGGGCTCTATGGCTACACCTTC. Translating gives CASRRGLYGYTF.

As DNA, the CDR3 is TGTGCCAGCAGTTTCAACGTCGCAGGGGGAGGTGGGGCCAACGTCCTGACTTTC. Protein: CASSFNVAGGGGANVLTF. The J gene is TRBJ2-6, the V gene TRBV12-3 or TRBV12-4; TRBD1 might be the D (7 bases). This CDR3 has 18 amino acids. Trimming pared 3 bases from V and 3 bases from J, leaving 18 bases between.

This clonotype occurred a few times. The chain uses TRBV10-1 and TRBJ2-7; D is uncertain. Between the trimmed V and J ends, which lost 0 bases and 6 bases, there was a span of 6 bases. This CDR3 comprises 12 residues. Looked up from germline, CDR1 is WNHNN and CDR2 is SYGVQD (reference sequence). As DNA, the CDR3 is TGCGCCAGCAGTGAGTCGATCGGCGAGCAGTACTTC. Its translation is CASSESIGEQYF.

This clonotype has only a few counts. CDR3 residues: CASSLAGAIEAFF. The DNA for the CDR3 is TGTGCCAGCAGCTTAGCCGGGGCAATTGAAGCTTTCTTT. J is TRBJ1-1 and V is TRBV7-9; a possible D gene is TRBD1 (5 bases). Between the trimmed V and J ends, which lost 0 bases and 7 bases, there was a span of 9 bases. The CDR3 totals 13 residues. Per germline, CDR1 SEHNR and CDR2 FQNEAQ (reference sequence).

V gene TRBV10-3 combines with J gene TRBJ2-5; 9 bases map to TRBD2. Looked up from germline, CDR1 is ENHRY and CDR2 is SYGVKD. Unmatched junction bases numbered 3, after V lost 8 bases and J lost 2 bases. This CDR3 comprises 13 residues. The CDR3 sequence: CAIQTSGQETQYF. The CDR3 nucleotides read TGTGCCATCCAGACTAGCGGACAAGAGACCCAGTACTTC.

V and J are TRBV5-5 and TRBJ2-5; D remains ambiguous. Germline V lookup: CDR1 SGHKS, CDR2 YYEKEE (reference sequence). This CDR3 is 16 amino acids long. The V end was cut by 0 bases, the J end by 5 bases, with 17 bases between. This CDR3 reads CASSLVLSFLGETQYF. CDR3 nucleotide sequence: TGTGCCAGCAGCTTGGTTCTATCGTTCTTGGGGGAGACCCAGTACTTC.

The genes are TRBV6-1 and TRBJ2-5, with a weak D call TRBD2 (5 bases). Per the germline V gene, CDR1 is MNHNS and CDR2 is SASEGT. The CDR3 loop spans 13 amino acids. Trimming shortened V by 6 bases and J by 4 bases, and 12 bases separated the two germline ends. DNA of the CDR3: TGTGCCAGCAGGCCCGAGGGTATAGAGACCCAGTACTTC. Its translation: CASRPEGIETQYF.

V and J are TRBV7-2 and TRBJ2-4; 8 nucleotides align to TRBD2. CDR1 and CDR2 (germline): SGHTA, FQGNSA. The junction had 5 bases not matched to a gene; V was cut back by 3 bases and J by 7 bases. The CDR3 has 14 amino acids. The CDR3 protein is CASSFPGGVNIQYF. CDR3 DNA sequence: TGTGCCAGCAGCTTCCCGGGAGGGGTGAACATTCAGTACTTC.

V is TRBV3-1 and J is TRBJ1-1; tentatively, D is TRBD1 (6 bases). Per germline, CDR1 LGHDT and CDR2 YNNKEL (reference sequence). The CDR3 totals 16 residues. Trimming stripped 2 bases from V and 0 bases from J, with 13 bases between. CDR3 loop: CASSQRLQGMNTEAFF. The DNA for the CDR3 is TGTGCCAGCAGCCAACGCCTCCAGGGGATGAACACTGAAGCTTTCTTT.

The chain combines TRBV20-1 with TRBJ1-5; possibly TRBD1 for D (5 bases). The V gene lost 1 base and the J gene lost 6 bases, with 10 bases spanning the gap. The CDR3 contains 13 residues. From germline, CDR1 is DFQATT and CDR2 SNEGSKA (reference sequence). The CDR3 nucleotides read TGCAGTGCTAGAGGCGGAGGGGCTCAGCCCCAGCATTTT. Protein sequence: CSARGGGAQPQHF.

This clonotype occurred a few times. The V and J genes are TRBV15 and TRBJ2-7; D uncertain. Trimming shortened V by 0 bases and J by 3 bases, and 9 bases separated the two germline ends. Germline values: CDR1 LNHNV, CDR2 YYDKDF (reference sequence). The CDR3 is 14 residues long. CDR3 protein: CATSRDAADYEQYF. CDR3 nucleotides: TGTGCCACCAGCAGAGACGCAGCCGACTACGAGCAGTACTTC.

V usage is TRBV20-1 and J usage is TRBJ1-2; the match to TRBD1 covers 7 bases. Losses at the gene ends were 2 bases for V and 3 bases for J; bases not matched to a gene: 6. This CDR3 comprises 14 residues. Germline V gives CDR1 DFQATT, CDR2 SNEGSKA (reference sequence). In DNA, the CDR3 is TGCAGTGCTAGACCCGGACAGGTTCACTATGGCTACACCTTC. This translates into CSARPGQVHYGYTF.

CDR3 in DNA: TGTGCCAGCGCCCGGGCCGCGAACACCGGGGAGCTGTTTTTT. Translating it yields CASARAANTGELFF. This chain joins TRBV7-7 and TRBJ2-2; D unclear. V dropped 8 bases and J dropped 0 bases, with 10 bases sitting between them. The CDR3 has 14 residues. Per the germline V gene, CDR1 is SSHAT and CDR2 is FNYEAQ (reference sequence).

In its sample, this clonotype was seen a few times. This chain joins TRBV10-3 and TRBJ2-7; 10 positions agree with TRBD2. V gave up 7 bases and J gave up 2 bases; unmatched junction bases: 5. Germline lookup yields CDR1 ENHRY and CDR2 SYGVKD. The CDR3 sequence is 14 residues long. CDR3 region: CAINPGLATYEQYF. Here the CDR3 DNA reads TGTGCCATCAACCCGGGACTAGCGACCTACGAGCAGTACTTC.

This rearrangement joins TRBV7-2 to TRBJ1-1, with D perhaps matching TRBD1 (5 bases). The CDR3 is 13 residues long. V dropped 7 bases and J dropped 7 bases, with 16 bases sitting between them. Germline V lookup: CDR1 SGHTA, CDR2 FQGNSA. For the CDR3, the DNA is TGTGCCAGCACTCTATCAGGGATGGGTGAAGCTTTCTTT. Residues: CASTLSGMGEAFF.

This clonotype showed up just a few times. V is TRBV28 and J is TRBJ2-7; D tentatively reads TRBD1 or TRBD2 (5 bases each). The CDR3 covers 12 residues. Germline V CDR1 and CDR2: MDHEN, SYDVKM. The V and J ends lost 7 bases and 9 bases respectively, with 16 bases between them. CDR3 sequence (DNA): TGTGCCAGCACCACCGGGGCTTTCGGGCAGTACTTC. Translated, it gives CASTTGAFGQYF.

The chain recombines TRBV29-1 with TRBJ2-1, with 11 bases fitting TRBD2. J was trimmed by 2 bases and V by 6 bases; bases with no gene match: 6. Germline lookup yields CDR1 SQVTM and CDR2 ANQGSEA. This CDR3 comprises 15 residues. CDR3 in amino acids: CSVGTSGNAYNEQFF. CDR3 nucleotides: TGCAGCGTGGGGACTAGCGGAAATGCCTACAATGAGCAGTTCTTC.

This clonotype was recorded many times. V gene TRBV29-1 combines with J gene TRBJ2-3; D might be TRBD1 or TRBD2, each matching 5 bases. This CDR3 has 14 amino acids. The V and J ends lost 4 bases and 0 bases respectively, with 11 bases between them. Germline CDR1 SQVTM, CDR2 ANQGSEA. The CDR3 nucleotides read TGCAGCGTTGGTAAGGGACCTAGCACAGATACGCAGTATTTT. This sequence encodes CSVGKGPSTDTQYF.

The table lists this clonotype with a few counts. V and J are TRBV5-1 and TRBJ2-1, with 10 bases that match TRBD1. CDR1 and CDR2 from the germline V gene are SGHRS and YFSETQ. The CDR3 length is 16 residues. The V and J ends lost 4 bases and 4 bases, in that order; junction bases with no gene match: 8. The CDR3 DNA sequence: TGCGCCAGCAGCAAAAGGACAGGGGGTGGATACAATGAGCAGTTCTTC. Translating it yields CASSKRTGGGYNEQFF.

This clonotype was found a few times. This chain connects TRBV9 to TRBJ1-3; 7 bases fit TRBD1. The V segment lost 4 bases and the J segment 4 bases; nucleotides outside the gene matches: 8. This CDR3 region has 15 residues. Germline loops: CDR1 SGDLS, CDR2 YYNGEE. In nucleotides, the CDR3 is TGTGCCAGCAGCCCACTACAGGGGTTGGGAAACACCATATATTTT. Translated: CASSPLQGLGNTIYF.

The chain is built from TRBV7-9 and TRBJ2-7; perhaps TRBD1 as D (6 bases). The CDR3 runs to 13 residues. Trimming took off 0 bases at V and 3 bases at J, with 6 bases between the two ends. Per the germline V gene, CDR1 is SEHNR and CDR2 is FQNEAQ (reference sequence). The CDR3 coding sequence is TGTGCCAGCAGCTTAGCGACAGGCTACGAGCAGTACGTC. Translating gives CASSLATGYEQYV.

This clonotype was counted at least ten times. This chain uses TRBV5-1 with TRBJ2-3; 12 positions match TRBD2. CDR3 size: 15 residues. V gave up 0 bases and J gave up 4 bases; unmatched junction bases: 0. Germline values: CDR1 SGHRS, CDR2 YFSETQ. The CDR3 sequence is CASSLGLAGADTQYF. Here the CDR3 DNA reads TGCGCCAGCAGCTTGGGACTAGCGGGAGCAGATACGCAGTATTTT. The whole variable domain, remainder taken from reference TRBV5-1 and TRBJ2-3, is KAGVTQTPRYLIKTRGQQVTLSCSPISGHRSVSWYQQTPGQGLQFLFEYFSETQRNKGNFPGRFSGRQFSNSRSEMNVSTLELGDSALYLCASSLGLAGADTQYFGPGTRLTVL.